This T cell receptor beta chain was found in a study of cytotoxic CD8 clonotypes in ibrutinib-treated CLL. V gave up 6 bases and J gave up 2 bases, with 10 bases separating them. Germline CDR1 reads MNHNS; CDR2 reads SASEGT. The CDR3 length is 13 residues. Assay used: immunoSEQ multiplex PCR; TCRdb lists only in-frame clones, some missing. The sample carries about 130,000 clones, 70% to 80% recorded once. Sequences were derived from PBMCs, sampled after 12 months of ibrutinib treatment. This clonotype was obtained from a human donor with chronic lymphocytic leukemia. The chain employs TRBV6-1 and TRBJ2-5; tentatively, D is TRBD1 (5 bases). The CDR3 sequence is CASRDPGQETQYF. The CDR3 coding sequence is TGTGCCAGCAGGGATCCAGGGCAAGAGACCCAGTACTTC.